Listed below are T cell receptor beta chains from one sample, sequenced in a study of beta chain features in type 1 diabetes. Here immunoSEQ multiplex PCR was the method, and the copy in TCRdb shows in-frame clones only, minus some. The sample consists of a few hundred thousand clones, roughly 30% of them appearing once. Sequencing input: central memory CD4+ T cells from blood. The receptors stem from a man younger than 40 in good health. The CDR3 runs from the conserved cysteine through the conserved F or W. The D gene is left open where the match is weak. A row's size may be missing; if present it is once, few, many or a size class.

TRBV29-1	TRBJ1-1	few	TRBD1	CSARQGNTEAFF	TGCAGCGCCCGACAGGGGAACACTGAAGCTTTCTTT
TRBV28	TRBJ2-1	.	TRBD2	CASSSAGVGEQFF	TGTGCCTCTAGCTCTGCGGGAGTCGGTGAGCAGTTCTTC
TRBV7-2	TRBJ1-2	.	.	CASSLVRLKASNYGYTF	TGTGCCAGCAGCTTAGTCCGGCTTAAAGCTTCTAACTATGGCTACACCTTC
TRBV7-6	TRBJ2-7	few	TRBD1	CASSSPGQGAVQYF	TGTGCCAGCAGCTCGCCGGGACAGGGAGCCGTGCAGTACTTC
TRBV2	TRBJ2-3	few	.	CASRGELGGTQYF	TGTGCCAGCAGGGGCGAACTCGGGGGCACGCAGTATTTT
TRBV18	TRBJ2-3	.	.	CASSPQDRSNTQYF	TGTGCCAGCTCACCACAAGATCGTTCAAATACGCAGTATTTT
TRBV18	TRBJ2-1	.	.	CASSPFSGSYNEQFF	TGTGCCAGCTCACCATTTTCAGGATCGTACAATGAGCAGTTCTTC
TRBV19	TRBJ2-3	.	TRBD2	CARGLPAGTDTQYF	TGTGCCAGGGGACTACCAGCGGGCACAGATACGCAGTATTTT
TRBV4-1	TRBJ1-6	.	.	CASSQDRGGYSPLHF	TGCGCCAGCAGCCAAGATAGGGGCGGTTATTCACCCCTCCACTTT
TRBV7-2	TRBJ1-2	.	.	CASSLSVNYGYTF	TGTGCCAGCAGCTTATCTGTTAACTATGGCTACACCTTC
TRBV5-1	TRBJ1-3	.	.	CASSVGHPSSGNTIYF	TGCGCCAGCAGCGTGGGACATCCAAGCTCTGGAAACACCATATATTTT
TRBV7-2	TRBJ1-1	few	.	CASSFQGSEAFF	TGTGCCAGCAGCTTTCAAGGGTCTGAAGCTTTCTTT
TRBV9	TRBJ2-3	few	.	CASSEGVATDTQYF	TGTGCCAGCAGCGAGGGAGTCGCCACAGATACGCAGTATTTT
TRBV4-3	TRBJ2-3	.	TRBD2	CASSQTSGAGTDTQYF	TGCGCCAGCAGCCAAACTAGCGGGGCCGGCACAGATACGCAGTATTTT
TRBV15	TRBJ2-7	.	TRBD2	CATSRSLAGPSSYEQYF	TGTGCCACCAGCAGGTCGCTAGCGGGCCCCAGCTCCTACGAGCAGTACTTC
TRBV28	TRBJ2-7	.	.	CASSQTPYTYEQYF	TGTGCCAGTTCTCAGACCCCTTACACCTACGAGCAGTACTTC
TRBV28	TRBJ1-1	.	.	CASSYQRTEAFF	TGTGCCAGCAGTTATCAACGTACTGAAGCTTTCTTT
TRBV13	TRBJ2-7	few	.	CASSSSGTYEQYF	TGTGCCAGCAGCTCCTCAGGGACCTACGAGCAGTACTTC
TRBV5-4	TRBJ2-5	.	.	CATTVQETETQYF	TGTGCCACCACGGTACAGGAGACGGAGACCCAGTACTTC
TRBV7-2	TRBJ2-7	.	.	CASSSTGHLYEQYF	TGTGCCAGCAGCTCTACGGGACACCTCTACGAGCAGTACTTC
TRBV29-1	TRBJ1-2	.	.	CSVDDPNYGYTF	TGCAGCGTTGACGACCCCAACTATGGCTACACCTTC
TRBV11-1	TRBJ2-5	.	.	CASSLWSGEETQYF	TGTGCCAGCAGCTTATGGTCAGGGGAAGAGACCCAGTACTTC
TRBV9	TRBJ2-6	few	TRBD1	CASSVRDRASGANVLTF	TGTGCCAGCAGCGTCCGGGACAGGGCCTCTGGGGCCAACGTCCTGACTTTC
TRBV2	TRBJ2-3	.	TRBD1	CASSGGQEGVESTQYF	TGTGCCAGCAGTGGAGGACAGGAAGGCGTGGAAAGTACGCAGTATTTT